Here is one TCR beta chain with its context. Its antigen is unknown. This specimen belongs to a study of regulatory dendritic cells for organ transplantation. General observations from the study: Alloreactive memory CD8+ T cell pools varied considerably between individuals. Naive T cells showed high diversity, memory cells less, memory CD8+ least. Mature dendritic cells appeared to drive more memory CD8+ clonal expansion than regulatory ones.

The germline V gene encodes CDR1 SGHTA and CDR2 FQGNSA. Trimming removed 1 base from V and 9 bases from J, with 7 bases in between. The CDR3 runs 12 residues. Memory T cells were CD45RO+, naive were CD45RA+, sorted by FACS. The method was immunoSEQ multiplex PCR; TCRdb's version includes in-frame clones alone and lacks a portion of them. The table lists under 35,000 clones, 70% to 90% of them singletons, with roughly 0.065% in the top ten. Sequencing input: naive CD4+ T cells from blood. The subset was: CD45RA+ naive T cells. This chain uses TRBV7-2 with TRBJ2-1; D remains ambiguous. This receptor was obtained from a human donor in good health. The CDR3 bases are TGTGCCAGCAGCTTAGTGGGGATTGAGCAGTTCTTC. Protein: CASSLVGIEQFF.